The 22 T cell receptor beta chains given below trace back to one sample, sequenced in a study of cytomegalovirus exposure and HLA in healthy donors (TCRdb year 2017). Library method: the immunoSEQ multiplex PCR assay. Not all clones reach the TCRdb copy of this immuneACCESS table, which keeps in-frame sequences only. Checked studies attribute under half of the gap to unresolved V genes and leave the rest unexplained. Across this sample there are around 150,000 clones, with roughly 80% seen only once. In total, the top ten clones hold about 2.1% of the sample. Sequencing input: PBMCs. The receptors shown here come from a man aged 25-40 years in good health and CMV-seropositive.

This clone was observed once. The V and J genes are TRBV15 and TRBJ2-7; a weak D match, TRBD1 (5 bases). There are 13 residues in the CDR3. V lost 5 bases and J lost 2, with 10 bases in between. Looked up from germline, CDR1 is LNHNV and CDR2 is YYDKDF (reference sequence). CDR3 residues: CATSLTGAYEQYF. For the CDR3, the DNA is TGTGCCACCAGCTTAACAGGAGCCTACGAGCAGTACTTC.

This sequence joins TRBV29-1 and TRBJ1-2; 7 bases fit TRBD1. Germline V gene sequence: CDR1 SQVTM, CDR2 ANQGSEA. The CDR3 sequence is 12 residues long. V gave up 3 bases and J gave up 8 bases; unmatched junction bases: 6. As DNA, the CDR3 is TGCAGCGTTGACGTACAGGGGAGCGGCTACACCTTC. Translating it yields CSVDVQGSGYTF.

The chain links TRBV9 to TRBJ2-5, with a possible D match to TRBD1 (5 bases). Germline CDR1 is SGDLS and CDR2 is YYNGEE. The CDR3 spans 15 residues. V was shortened by 0 bases and J by 8 bases, with 17 bases between the two germline ends. The CDR3 nucleotides read TGTGCCAGCAGCGTAGAGACAGCCGGTCCAATTACCCAGTACTTC. Its protein is CASSVETAGPITQYF.

The rearrangement uses TRBV11-2 and TRBJ1-4; unclear D gene. This CDR3 comprises 16 residues. Between the trimmed V and J ends, which lost 5 bases and 0 bases, there was a span of 13 bases. Looked up from germline, CDR1 is SGHAT and CDR2 is FQNNGV. The CDR3: CASSPTQSATNEKLFF. DNA for the CDR3: TGTGCCAGCAGCCCGACACAGTCCGCAACTAATGAAAAACTGTTTTTT.

V gene TRBV18 combines with J gene TRBJ2-1; D uncertain. The CDR3 loop spans 13 amino acids. Trimming removed 4 bases at V and 5 bases at J, with 9 bases between. Germline V gives CDR1 KGHSH, CDR2 LQKENI. CDR3 bases: TGTGCCAGCTCACAGTATCGAGACAATGAGCAGTTCTTC. Translating gives CASSQYRDNEQFF. The full variable domain, with the rest looked up from reference TRBV18 and TRBJ2-1, is NAGVMQNPRHLVRRRGQEARLRCSPMKGHSHVYWYRQLPEEGLKFMVYLQKENIIDESGMPKERFSAEFPKEGPSILRIQQVVRGDSAAYFCASSQYRDNEQFFGPGTRLTVL.

The chain combines TRBV7-8 with TRBJ1-3, with 7 bases aligning to TRBD1. This CDR3 is 17 amino acids long. V was pared by 3 bases and J by 2 bases, with 10 bases of the junction left unmatched. The germline V gene encodes CDR1 SGHVS and CDR2 FQNEAQ. The CDR3 nucleotides are TGTGCCAGCAGCTTGAGGACTCCCGGGACAGCTGGAAACACCATATATTTT. Translating gives CASSLRTPGTAGNTIYF.

The chain links TRBV7-9 to TRBJ2-7; 8 bases map to TRBD2. Per the germline V gene, CDR1 is SEHNR and CDR2 is FQNEAQ (reference sequence). There are 14 residues in the CDR3. V lost 8 bases to trimming and J lost 7 bases; unmatched junction nucleotides: 13. CDR3 in DNA: TGTGCCAGCTCTAAGCGGGGGCCTCGTCTGGAGCAGTACTTC. Translating it yields CASSKRGPRLEQYF.

The chain recombines TRBV6-5 with TRBJ1-1; 7 positions match TRBD1. Germline-derived CDR1 and CDR2 are MNHEY and SVGAGI. This CDR3 is 13 amino acids long. V gave up 7 bases and J gave up 2 bases; unmatched junction bases: 4. Here the CDR3 DNA reads TGTGCCAGCACCCACAGGGGAAACACTGAAGCTTTCTTT. Translated: CASTHRGNTEAFF.

V and J are TRBV6-5 and TRBJ1-1; 10 bases line up with TRBD1. The CDR3 length is 13 residues. CDR1 is MNHEY and CDR2 is SVGAGI in the germline V gene. Germline trimming cut 9 bases from V and 0 bases from J; bases unmatched to any gene: 1. CDR3 nucleotide sequence: TGTGCCAGAGGACAGGGGGTGAACACTGAAGCTTTCTTT. Residues: CARGQGVNTEAFF.

This rearrangement joins TRBV6-5 to TRBJ2-1, with 10 positions matching TRBD1. This CDR3 contains 15 residues. CDR1 MNHEY and CDR2 SVGAGI come from the germline V gene. Germline trimming cut 6 bases from V and 9 bases from J; bases unmatched to any gene: 11. The CDR3 bases are TGTGCCAGCAGCCTACCCGCCGGGACAGGGGCTGAGCAGTTCTTC. This translates into CASSLPAGTGAEQFF.

The CDR3 DNA follows: TGTGCCAGAAGCTTGTTTAGGGGGCCCAAAAACATTCAGTACTTC. This codes for CARSLFRGPKNIQYF. The genes are TRBV5-3 and TRBJ2-4, with 7 bases fitting TRBD1. TRBV5-3 is identified as an open reading frame with a role that is uncertain. This CDR3 region has 15 residues. After removal of 1 base from V and 2 bases from J, the junction contained 3 bases not matched to a gene.

The rearrangement joins TRBV19 to TRBJ2-7; 8 positions match TRBD2. The CDR3 is 14 amino acids. Germline trimming cut 6 bases from V and 2 bases from J; bases unmatched to any gene: 6. Germline CDR1 and CDR2: LNHDA and SQIVND (reference sequence). The CDR3 DNA reads TGTGCCAGTAGGGAGCGGGGGCCCGCCTACGAGCAGTACTTC. This gives the protein CASRERGPAYEQYF.

The V and J genes are TRBV4-2 and TRBJ2-7; 8 nucleotides line up with TRBD2. Germline assignment: CDR1 LGHNA and CDR2 YNFKEQ. This CDR3 has 15 amino acids. Losses at the gene ends were 3 bases for V and 2 bases for J; bases not matched to a gene: 6. The CDR3 sequence is CASSQPGLVPYEQYF. CDR3 bases: TGTGCCAGCAGCCAGCCGGGACTAGTACCCTACGAGCAGTACTTC.

The chain links TRBV7-3 to TRBJ2-2; no definite D call. Trimming pared 4 bases from V and 1 base from J, leaving 16 bases between. This CDR3 has 17 amino acids. Germline V lookup: CDR1 SGHTA, CDR2 FQGTGA. The CDR3 DNA follows: TGTGCCAGCAGCTCTCTAAGCCTGACTGTGAACACCGGGGAGCTGTTTTTT. This encodes CASSSLSLTVNTGELFF. The full variable domain, its missing parts supplied by reference TRBV7-3 and TRBJ2-2, is GAGVSQTPSNKVTEKGKYVELRCDPISGHTALYWYRQSLGQGPEFLIYFQGTGAADDSGLPNDRFFAVRPEGSVSTLKIQRTERGDSAVYLCASSSLSLTVNTGELFFGEGSRLTVL.

DNA of the CDR3: TGTGCCAGCAGCTTAGCGTTACGGGGGTCCACTGAAGCTTTCTTT. This sequence encodes CASSLALRGSTEAFF. The rearrangement joins TRBV7-2 to TRBJ1-1; a weak D match, TRBD1 (5 bases). The CDR3 is made up of 15 amino acids. In germline, CDR1 is SGHTA, CDR2 FQGNSA. Trimming removed 0 bases at V and 4 bases at J, with 12 bases between.

The genes are TRBV7-2 and TRBJ1-2; D ambiguous. The CDR3 length is 14 residues. Germline values: CDR1 SGHTA, CDR2 FQGNSA. With 1 base removed from V and 4 bases from J, the gap between germline ends came to 10 bases. The CDR3: CASSLERGFYGYTF. The CDR3 bases are TGTGCCAGCAGCTTAGAACGGGGATTCTATGGCTACACCTTC.

The chain joins TRBV27 to TRBJ2-5, with a weak D call TRBD1 (5 bases). Germline V CDR1 and CDR2: MNHEY, SMNVEV (reference sequence). Trimming stripped 4 bases from V and 2 bases from J, with 17 bases between. The CDR3 contains 16 residues. The CDR3 DNA reads TGTGCCAGCAGTTCCCACCGGGTCAGGGCACAAGAGACCCAGTACTTC. This codes for CASSSHRVRAQETQYF.

This clone appeared once. The rearrangement joins TRBV19 to TRBJ2-1; the match to TRBD1 covers 9 bases. With V trimmed by 6 bases and J by 3 bases, 6 bases remained unmatched. Germline CDR1 is LNHDA and CDR2 is SQIVND (reference sequence). The CDR3 runs 15 residues. CDR3 amino acids: CASSRSGQGYNEQFF. CDR3 DNA: TGTGCCAGTAGCCGGTCGGGACAGGGCTACAATGAGCAGTTCTTC.

The CDR3 loop is CASRYGGASYEQYF. DNA of the CDR3: TGTGCCAGCAGGTATGGGGGGGCGTCGTACGAGCAGTACTTC. V gene TRBV6-5 combines with J gene TRBJ2-7; perhaps TRBD2 as D (7 bases). In germline, CDR1 is MNHEY, CDR2 SVGAGI. The germline V and J ends were trimmed by 6 bases and 4 bases, with 16 bases remaining between them. The CDR3 is 14 residues long.

V usage is TRBV19 and J usage is TRBJ1-5, with D possibly TRBD1 on 5 matching bases. CDR3 length: 15 amino acids. Per the germline V gene, CDR1 is LNHDA and CDR2 is SQIVND (reference sequence). Trimming pared 3 bases from V and 2 bases from J, leaving 11 bases between. The chain's CDR3 is CASSIWGEGNQPQHF. The CDR3 bases are TGTGCCAGTAGTATCTGGGGCGAGGGCAATCAGCCCCAGCATTTT.

The chain carries TRBV5-1 and TRBJ2-7, with TRBD1 identical over 10 bases. The trim removed 4 bases at V and 5 bases at J, leaving 6 bases unmatched. The germline CDR1 and CDR2 sequences are SGHRS and YFSETQ. The CDR3 runs 14 residues. DNA of the CDR3: TGCGCCAGCAGCCCGGGACAGGGGTTCAACGAGCAGTACTTC. Protein: CASSPGQGFNEQYF.

V gene TRBV2 combines with J gene TRBJ1-5; TRBD1 might be the D (5 bases). The V gene lost 6 bases and the J gene lost 0 bases, with 12 bases spanning the gap. The CDR3 spans 15 residues. Germline CDR1 SNHLY, CDR2 FYNNEI. In DNA form, the CDR3 reads TGTGCCAGCAGGGGCAGGGAGGCTAGCAATCAGCCCCAGCATTTT. Amino acid sequence: CASRGREASNQPQHF.